The 9 T cell receptor beta chains presented below share a single source sample, sequenced in a study of OX40 agonist ivuxolimab in advanced cancers. Using immunoSEQ multiplex PCR, the repertoire was profiled, and TCRdb retains in-frame clones only, with some absent. The table lists 60,000 to 75,000 clones, roughly nine tenths of them singletons. The sequencing here drew on CD4+ or CD8+ T cells sorted from blood, taken in a trial of the OX40 agonist ivuxolimab. Every receptor here comes from an adult with an advanced solid tumor such as melanoma, head and neck, liver or kidney cancer.

This clone was detected only once. The chain employs TRBV11-2 and TRBJ2-1, with 14 bases that match TRBD2. Per the germline V gene, CDR1 is SGHAT and CDR2 is FQNNGV. The CDR3 runs 19 residues. Losses at the gene ends were 4 bases for V and 9 bases for J; bases not matched to a gene: 17. CDR3 sequence reads: CASSSTHDGTSGGSAEQFF. In DNA, the CDR3 is TGTGCCAGCAGCTCCACACACGACGGGACTAGCGGGGGTTCGGCTGAGCAGTTCTTC.

The chain links TRBV18 to TRBJ2-1; D is uncertain. The V end lost 0 bases, the J end lost 3 bases, and 9 bases lay between the germline ends. Germline V lookup: CDR1 KGHSH, CDR2 LQKENI. The CDR3 length is 15 residues. CDR3 amino acids: CASSPPADFYNEQFF. The DNA of the CDR3 is TGTGCCAGCTCACCACCGGCAGATTTCTACAATGAGCAGTTCTTC.

The CDR3: CATPGLTEPSGANVLTF. In DNA form, the CDR3 reads TGTGCCACCCCGGGTTTGACTGAACCCTCTGGGGCCAACGTCCTGACTTTC. The chain carries TRBV18 and TRBJ2-6, with D hard to call. CDR1 and CDR2 from the germline V gene are KGHSH and LQKENI. The CDR3 extends over 17 amino acids. V dropped 10 bases and J dropped 0 bases, with 19 bases sitting between them.

The gene calls are TRBV4-3 and TRBJ1-3, with a tentative D call TRBD1 (6 bases). Germline V CDR1 and CDR2: LGHNA, YSLEER. The CDR3 contains 15 residues. V was shortened by 1 base and J by 4 bases, with 11 bases between the two germline ends. The CDR3 loop reads CASSQGRGSGNTIYF. CDR3 DNA sequence: TGCGCCAGCAGCCAAGGGAGGGGGTCGGGAAACACCATATATTTT.

The chain recombines TRBV5-4 with TRBJ2-7, with 7 bases aligning to TRBD2. Germline CDR1 SGHNT, CDR2 YYREEE (reference sequence). The CDR3 length is 15 residues. After removal of 0 bases from V and 0 bases from J, the junction contained 3 bases not matched to a gene. CDR3 bases: TGTGCCAGCAGCTTGGACGGGAGGCCCTCCTACGAGCAGTACTTC. This gives the protein CASSLDGRPSYEQYF.

The chain links TRBV28 to TRBJ2-7; 7 bases are a match to TRBD1. This CDR3 contains 14 residues. The ends lost 4 bases at V and 3 bases at J; junction bases unmatched: 6. CDR1 and CDR2 (germline): MDHEN, SYDVKM. CDR3 amino acids: CASSSGAGGYEQYF. The CDR3 DNA is TGTGCCAGCAGTTCCGGGGCAGGGGGCTACGAGCAGTACTTC.

The rearrangement links TRBV9 to TRBJ2-2; D gene uncertain. Per germline, CDR1 SGDLS and CDR2 YYNGEE. This CDR3 has 12 residues. Trimming left V 4 bases short and J 6 bases short, with 7 bases between. CDR3 in DNA: TGTGCCAGCAGCCCTTCGGCCGGGGAGCTGTTTTTT. It translates to CASSPSAGELFF.

This rearrangement joins TRBV28 to TRBJ1-3; D gene ambiguous. The CDR3 runs 17 residues. Germline CDR1 is MDHEN and CDR2 is SYDVKM. The V gene lost 2 bases and the J gene lost 0 bases, with 14 bases spanning the gap. The CDR3 sequence is CASSLRLETYSGNTIYF. DNA of the CDR3: TGTGCCAGCAGTTTACGTTTAGAAACCTACTCTGGAAACACCATATATTTT.

The chain recombines TRBV28 with TRBJ2-3; 11 bases map to TRBD1. This CDR3 is built from 15 residues. Germline trimming cut 6 bases from V and 1 base from J; bases unmatched to any gene: 3. Germline V gives CDR1 MDHEN, CDR2 SYDVKM. The CDR3 loop reads CASSRDRGGTDTQYF. In nucleotides, the CDR3 is TGTGCCAGCAGCCGGGACAGGGGGGGCACAGATACGCAGTATTTT.